The following is a T cell receptor (beta chain) sequence with its context. This sample stems from a study of shared clonotypes between healthy human individuals. The table came from immunoSEQ multiplex PCR; TCRdb's copy has only in-frame clones and leaves some out. The sample lists 2 million or so clones; 90% to 95% were seen once. The CDR3 runs 14 residues. V was cut by 2 bases and J by 6 bases, with 13 bases left in between. Germline V lookup: CDR1 MGHDK, CDR2 SYGVNS. The sample comprised naive CD4+ T cells sorted from blood. As to subset: CD45RA+ positively selected. The chain employs TRBV25-1 and TRBJ1-1, with a possible D match to TRBD1 (5 bases). The source of this sequence is a young man in good health. The DNA for the CDR3 is TGTGCCAGCAGTGAAGCCGGAAGGGGCCCTGAAGCTTTCTTT. This translates into CASSEAGRGPEAFF.